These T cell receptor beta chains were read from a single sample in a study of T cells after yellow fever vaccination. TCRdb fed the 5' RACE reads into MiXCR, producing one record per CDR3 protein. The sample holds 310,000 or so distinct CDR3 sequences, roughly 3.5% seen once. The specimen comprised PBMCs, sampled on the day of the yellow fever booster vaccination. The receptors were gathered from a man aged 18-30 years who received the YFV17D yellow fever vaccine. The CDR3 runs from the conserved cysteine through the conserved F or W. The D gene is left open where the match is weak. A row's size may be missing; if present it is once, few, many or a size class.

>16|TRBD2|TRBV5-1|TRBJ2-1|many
CASSFGLASGGSEQFF
TGCGCCAGCAGCTTTGGGTTGGCTAGCGGGGGAAGTGAGCAGTTCTTC
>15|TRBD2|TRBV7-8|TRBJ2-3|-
CASSPVAGVTDTQYF
TGTGCCAGCAGCCCAGTAGCGGGGGTCACAGATACGCAGTATTTT
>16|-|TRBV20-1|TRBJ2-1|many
CSARDRGSSSYNEQFF
TGCAGTGCTAGAGATCGAGGTTCGAGCTCCTACAATGAGCAGTTCTTC
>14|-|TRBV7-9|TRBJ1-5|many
CASSPGASGQPQHF
TGTGCCAGCAGCCCAGGGGCATCGGGTCAGCCCCAGCATTTT
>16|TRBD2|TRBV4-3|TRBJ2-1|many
CASSQEELAGVFEQFF
TGCGCCAGCAGCCAAGAAGAACTAGCGGGGGTGTTTGAGCAGTTCTTC
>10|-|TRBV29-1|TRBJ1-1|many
CMVTNTEAFF
TGCATGGTTACGAACACTGAAGCTTTCTTT
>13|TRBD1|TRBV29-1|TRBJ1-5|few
CSVAGQENQPQHF
TGCAGCGTTGCCGGACAGGAAAATCAGCCCCAGCATTTT
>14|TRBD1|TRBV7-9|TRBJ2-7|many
CASSLTGDMYEQYF
TGTGCCAGCAGCTTGACAGGGGATATGTACGAGCAGTACTTC
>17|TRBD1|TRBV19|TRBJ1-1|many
CASSTQGPLAVNTEAFF
TGTGCCAGTAGTACACAGGGGCCGCTAGCTGTGAACACTGAAGCTTTCTTT
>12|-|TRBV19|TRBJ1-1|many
CASSKRNTEAFF
TGTGCCAGTAGTAAACGGAACACTGAAGCTTTCTTT
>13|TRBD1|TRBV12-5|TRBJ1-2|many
CASGLGQGGGYTF
TGTGCTAGTGGTTTAGGACAGGGCGGAGGCTACACCTTC
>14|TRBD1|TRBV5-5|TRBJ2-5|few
CASTGQGGQETQYF
TGTGCCAGCACTGGACAGGGTGGGCAAGAGACCCAGTACTTC
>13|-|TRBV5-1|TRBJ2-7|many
CASSLDRVNEQYF
TGCGCCAGCAGCTTGGATCGGGTCAACGAGCAGTACTTC
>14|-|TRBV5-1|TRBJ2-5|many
CASRRSDTQETQYF
TGCGCCAGCAGAAGATCGGATACTCAAGAGACCCAGTACTTC
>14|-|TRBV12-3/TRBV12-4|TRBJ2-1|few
CASSFELRYNEQFF
TGTGCCAGCAGTTTCGAGTTACGCTACAATGAGCAGTTCTTC
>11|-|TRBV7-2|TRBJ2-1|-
CASSLYNGQFF
TGTGCCAGCAGCTTATACAATGGGCAGTTCTTC